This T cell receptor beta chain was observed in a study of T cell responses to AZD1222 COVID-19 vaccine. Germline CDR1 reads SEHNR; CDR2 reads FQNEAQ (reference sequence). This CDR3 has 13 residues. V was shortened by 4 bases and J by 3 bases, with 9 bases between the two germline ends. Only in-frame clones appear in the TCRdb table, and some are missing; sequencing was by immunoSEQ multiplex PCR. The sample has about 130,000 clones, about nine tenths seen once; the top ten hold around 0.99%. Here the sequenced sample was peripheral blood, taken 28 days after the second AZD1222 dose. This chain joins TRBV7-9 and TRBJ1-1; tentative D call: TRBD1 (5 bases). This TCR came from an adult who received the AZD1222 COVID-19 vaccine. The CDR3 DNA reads TGTGCCAGCAGCTACGTGGGGGACACTGAAGCTTTCTTT. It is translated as CASSYVGDTEAFF.